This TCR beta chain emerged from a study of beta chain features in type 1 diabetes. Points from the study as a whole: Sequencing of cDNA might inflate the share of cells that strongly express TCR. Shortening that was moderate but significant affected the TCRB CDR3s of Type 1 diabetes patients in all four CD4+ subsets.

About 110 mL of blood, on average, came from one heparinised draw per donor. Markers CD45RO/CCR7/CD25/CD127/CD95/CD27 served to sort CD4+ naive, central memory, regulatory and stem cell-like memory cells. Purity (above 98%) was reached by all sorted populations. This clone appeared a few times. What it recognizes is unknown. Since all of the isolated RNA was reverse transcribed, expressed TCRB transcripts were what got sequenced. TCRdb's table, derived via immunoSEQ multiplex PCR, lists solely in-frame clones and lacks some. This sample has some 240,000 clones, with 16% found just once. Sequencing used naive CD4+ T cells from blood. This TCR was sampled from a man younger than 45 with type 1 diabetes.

The CDR3 protein is CAISLAGMGSDTQYF. For the CDR3, the DNA is TGTGCCATCAGCTTAGCGGGGATGGGGTCCGATACGCAGTATTTT. The chain combines TRBV10-3 with TRBJ2-3, with 8 bases fitting TRBD2. V lost 6 bases and J lost 6; bases outside the gene matches: 11. The CDR3 covers 15 residues. Germline lookup yields CDR1 ENHRY and CDR2 SYGVKD.